The present TCR beta chain was sequenced within a study of cytomegalovirus exposure and HLA in healthy donors. Germline CDR1 and CDR2: SGHAT and FQNNGV. The CDR3 length is 13 residues. The V gene lost 0 bases and the J gene lost 5 bases, with 5 bases spanning the gap. This clone was seen once. The PCR contained 60 Vbeta and 13 Jbeta primers. Measured with immunoSEQ multiplex PCR; TCRdb has only the in-frame clones, and not every one. The sample consists of over 200,000 clones, around 88% of them appearing once. Source material: PBMCs. This chain joins TRBV11-2 and TRBJ1-5; D is uncertain. The sequence derives from a woman under 30 in good health and CMV-seronegative. For the CDR3, the DNA is TGTGCCAGCAGCTTAGAAGGAGATCAGCCCCAGCATTTT. Translating gives CASSLEGDQPQHF.